This T cell receptor beta chain was identified during a study of preoperative IRX-2 immunotherapy in early breast cancer. The treatment denotes: preoperative locoregional IRX-2 cytokine immunotherapy. Samples came from a phase Ib trial of preoperative locoregional IRX-2 cytokine immunotherapy. Only in-frame clones appear in the TCRdb table, and some are missing; sequencing was by immunoSEQ multiplex PCR. Of about 62,000 clones in the sample, approximately 94% were seen once. The V end lost 1 base, the J end lost 8 bases, and 11 bases lay between the germline ends. CDR1 and CDR2 from the germline V gene are LGHNA and YNFKEQ. The CDR3 runs to 14 residues.

Sampling was performed from a patient treated with IRX-2 immunotherapy. This clonotype was sampled from a human donor with breast cancer. This chain uses TRBV4-2 with TRBJ1-4; D unclear. The CDR3 spells CASSQGGGEEKLFF. As DNA, the CDR3 is TGTGCCAGCAGCCAAGGGGGAGGCGAAGAAAAACTGTTTTTT.